This TCR beta chain was profiled in a study of cytomegalovirus exposure and HLA in healthy donors. PCR employed 60 Vbeta and 13 Jbeta primers. TCRdb keeps only in-frame clones here, not all; method: immunoSEQ multiplex PCR. The sample shows over 150,000 clones, about four fifths of them seen only once. Trimming cost V 4 bases and J 5 bases; bases outside gene matches: 8. Germline V lookup: CDR1 SGHDT, CDR2 YYEEEE. This CDR3 has 15 residues. All the people who gave samples were healthy bone marrow donors. Sampled while nominally healthy, donors likely had unrecorded immune exposures. About this clone: The antigen is not known.

The study's findings and limits: A later analysis linked a missense variant in DCLRE1C to the trimming of TCR beta V and J genes.

The sequencing input was PBMCs. The chain carries TRBV5-6 and TRBJ2-5, with 10 positions matching TRBD1. The sequence came from a man aged 50 to 60 in good health and CMV-seronegative. The chain's CDR3 is CASSHPRTGGETQYF. The CDR3 DNA follows: TGTGCCAGCAGCCACCCCAGGACAGGGGGGGAGACCCAGTACTTC.